This T cell receptor beta chain was identified during a study of glioma-infiltrating T cells. Using RNA template, CDR3s of TCR alpha and beta were amplified with iRepertoire arm-PCR. For one-step reverse transcription and amplification, 100-400 ng of tissue mRNA or PBMC total RNA was used. TCRdb redid the calling of the multiplex PCR reads with MiXCR, one entry per CDR3 protein. The data show under 200,000 distinct CDR3 sequences, under 55% seen once. Study outcomes and limitations: Non-neoplastic patients had below-expected tissue-blood divergence, while all gliomas exceeded expectation. Very few CDR3 sequences were shared between tissue and blood.

The CDR3 is made up of 15 amino acids. Per the germline V gene, CDR1 is MRHNA and CDR2 is SNTAGT. V shed 0 bases, J shed 8 bases, and the junction held 7 bases outside the gene matches. With respect to this clonotype: What it binds is unknown.

The clonotype comes from a human donor with low-grade glioma or glioblastoma, undergoing nonglioma brain surgery, or in good health (not recorded which). The rearrangement joins TRBV6-4 to TRBJ2-1; 7 bases match TRBD2. Input material: glioma tissue, nonneoplastic brain tissue, or PBMCs (not recorded which). The CDR3 DNA reads as TGTGCCAGCAGTGACTCAGGACTAGTAAACGATGAGCAGTTCTTC. Translating gives CASSDSGLVNDEQFF.